Described below is a single TCR beta chain sequence and its context. The CDR3 consists of 11 residues. V gave up 4 bases and J gave up 4 bases, with 5 bases separating them. The sample belongs to a study of blood T cell repertoires in COVID-19. Original analysis: Counts of nucleated cells, estimated from reference gene primer amplification, were obtained. Generated by immunoSEQ multiplex PCR, the TCRdb table keeps only in-frame clones and is missing some. V, J and clone size reflect that table, while D and trimming were determined from the DNA. Of about 100,000 clones in the sample, just over 85% are singletons; the top ten hold 5%.

This clonotype was sampled from a human donor in a cohort sampled during active COVID-19. The sample consisted of peripheral blood. This rearrangement joins TRBV12-3 or TRBV12-4 to TRBJ2-7; D is uncertain. CDR3 in amino acids: CASSSKYEQYF. The CDR3 DNA reads TGTGCCAGCAGTTCTAAATACGAGCAGTACTTC.